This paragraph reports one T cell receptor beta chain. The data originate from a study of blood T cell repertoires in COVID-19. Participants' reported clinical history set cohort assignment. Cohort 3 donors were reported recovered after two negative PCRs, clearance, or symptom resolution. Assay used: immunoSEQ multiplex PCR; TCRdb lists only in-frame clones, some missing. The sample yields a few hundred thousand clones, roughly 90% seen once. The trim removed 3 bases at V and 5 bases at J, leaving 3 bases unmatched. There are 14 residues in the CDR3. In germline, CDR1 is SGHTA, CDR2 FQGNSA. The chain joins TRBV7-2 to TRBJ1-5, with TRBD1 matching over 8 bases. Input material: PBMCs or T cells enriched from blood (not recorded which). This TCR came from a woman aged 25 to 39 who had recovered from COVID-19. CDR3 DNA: TGTGCCAGCAGCTTGTACAGGGGGTATCAGCCCCAGCATTTT. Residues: CASSLYRGYQPQHF.